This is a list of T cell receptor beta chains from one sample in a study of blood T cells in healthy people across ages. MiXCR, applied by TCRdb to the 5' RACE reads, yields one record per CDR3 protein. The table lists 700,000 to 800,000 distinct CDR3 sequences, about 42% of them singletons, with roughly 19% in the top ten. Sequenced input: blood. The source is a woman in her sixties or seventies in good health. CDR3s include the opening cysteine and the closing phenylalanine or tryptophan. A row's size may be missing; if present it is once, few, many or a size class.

CDR3aa: CASSQEGGGTGELFF
abundance: few
v_gene: TRBV3-1
len: 15
j_gene: TRBJ2-2

CDR3aa: CASSGGTGPPQHF
abundance: -
v_gene: TRBV9
len: 13
j_gene: TRBJ1-5

CDR3aa: CASTPPGVGPNEKLFF
abundance: many
v_gene: TRBV28
len: 16
j_gene: TRBJ1-4

CDR3aa: CASSYTTRGGASYEQYF
abundance: few
v_gene: TRBV4-1
len: 17
j_gene: TRBJ2-7

CDR3aa: CSATQGGNTEAFF
abundance: few
v_gene: TRBV29-1
len: 13
j_gene: TRBJ1-1

CDR3aa: CIPGGRYHEQYF
abundance: few
v_gene: TRBV20-1
len: 12
j_gene: -

CDR3aa: CASGLEAGLEQPQHF
abundance: -
v_gene: TRBV7-2
len: 15
j_gene: TRBJ1-5

CDR3aa: CSARERASFSYNEQFF
abundance: few
v_gene: TRBV20-1
len: 16
j_gene: TRBJ2-1

CDR3aa: CSVTGLAGTGTDTQYF
abundance: -
v_gene: TRBV29-1
len: 16
j_gene: TRBJ2-3

CDR3aa: CASSFPIARSGDNEQFF
abundance: -
v_gene: TRBV12-3/TRBV12-4
len: 17
j_gene: TRBJ2-1

CDR3aa: CASSLAGEHQETQYF
abundance: -
v_gene: TRBV5-1
len: 15
j_gene: TRBJ2-5

CDR3aa: CASSLVRRGLGSYNEQFF
abundance: -
v_gene: TRBV7-2
len: 18
j_gene: TRBJ2-1

CDR3aa: CASRLVGGETEAFF
abundance: -
v_gene: TRBV27
len: 14
j_gene: TRBJ1-1

CDR3aa: CASSYSPSGGASFYNEQFF
abundance: -
v_gene: TRBV6-2/TRBV6-3
len: 19
j_gene: TRBJ2-1

CDR3aa: CASSLSEGQGFGEQFF
abundance: -
v_gene: TRBV27
len: 16
j_gene: TRBJ2-1

CDR3aa: CASSQEAGEYNEQFF
abundance: -
v_gene: TRBV3-1
len: 15
j_gene: TRBJ2-1

CDR3aa: CASSLALGQGPNVNTEAFF
abundance: once
v_gene: TRBV11-1
len: 19
j_gene: TRBJ1-1

CDR3aa: CASSLELGATDEQYF
abundance: -
v_gene: TRBV7-8
len: 15
j_gene: -

CDR3aa: CANSPRRASSSYEQYF
abundance: -
v_gene: TRBV18
len: 16
j_gene: TRBJ2-7

CDR3aa: CAISDPAAETQYF
abundance: few
v_gene: TRBV10-3
len: 13
j_gene: TRBJ2-5

CDR3aa: CAGLAGEESYNEQFF
abundance: -
v_gene: TRBV7-2
len: 15
j_gene: TRBJ2-1

CDR3aa: CASSEEETGGQPQHF
abundance: few
v_gene: TRBV2
len: 15
j_gene: TRBJ1-5

CDR3aa: CASSWAEISGCTF
abundance: -
v_gene: TRBV7-9
len: 13
j_gene: TRBJ1-2

CDR3aa: CASSPTGLRGYTF
abundance: few
v_gene: TRBV6-6
len: 13
j_gene: TRBJ1-2

CDR3aa: CASSYSRGPVNEQFF
abundance: -
v_gene: TRBV6-5
len: 15
j_gene: TRBJ2-1

CDR3aa: CASKVVAGSTGTDTQYF
abundance: many
v_gene: TRBV7-2
len: 17
j_gene: TRBJ2-3

CDR3aa: CASRTQRGSTDTQYF
abundance: many
v_gene: TRBV7-2
len: 15
j_gene: TRBJ2-3

CDR3aa: CASSYQGNLLNEQFF
abundance: few
v_gene: TRBV6-2/TRBV6-3
len: 15
j_gene: TRBJ2-1

CDR3aa: CSAQPGQGWEQYF
abundance: once
v_gene: TRBV20-1
len: 13
j_gene: TRBJ2-7

CDR3aa: CASSYYIGHRSGNTIYF
abundance: -
v_gene: TRBV6-2/TRBV6-3
len: 17
j_gene: TRBJ1-3

CDR3aa: CASNQRDEQFF
abundance: -
v_gene: TRBV3-1
len: 11
j_gene: TRBJ2-1

CDR3aa: CASTLTESHETQYF
abundance: few
v_gene: TRBV7-6
len: 14
j_gene: TRBJ2-5

CDR3aa: CASSPKGVEQFF
abundance: -
v_gene: TRBV18
len: 12
j_gene: TRBJ2-1

CDR3aa: CASSATGGKGYEQYF
abundance: -
v_gene: TRBV12-3/TRBV12-4
len: 15
j_gene: -

CDR3aa: CASSLGVGVQETQYF
abundance: few
v_gene: TRBV6-6
len: 15
j_gene: TRBJ2-5

CDR3aa: CSASISGLTREYF
abundance: -
v_gene: TRBV20-1
len: 13
j_gene: TRBJ2-7

CDR3aa: CAISLGGYESYEQYF
abundance: many
v_gene: TRBV10-3
len: 15
j_gene: TRBJ2-7

CDR3aa: CASSSSDRRLYGYTF
abundance: few
v_gene: TRBV7-9
len: 15
j_gene: TRBJ1-2

CDR3aa: CSVELAARSTDTQYF
abundance: few
v_gene: TRBV29-1
len: 15
j_gene: TRBJ2-3

CDR3aa: CASSRTSGVLGEQYF
abundance: few
v_gene: TRBV7-9
len: 15
j_gene: TRBJ2-4

CDR3aa: CASSRGKDTYNSPLHF
abundance: -
v_gene: TRBV4-3
len: 16
j_gene: TRBJ1-6

CDR3aa: CATSDQQGNEQYF
abundance: -
v_gene: TRBV24-1
len: 13
j_gene: TRBJ2-7

CDR3aa: CASSLWAGDISSGANVLTF
abundance: -
v_gene: TRBV7-9
len: 19
j_gene: TRBJ2-6

CDR3aa: CAIRDIHQETQYF
abundance: -
v_gene: TRBV10-3
len: 13
j_gene: TRBJ2-5

CDR3aa: CASSTTGEFPDTQYF
abundance: few
v_gene: TRBV7-3
len: 15
j_gene: TRBJ2-3

CDR3aa: CSANFGTGGYEQYF
abundance: many
v_gene: TRBV29-1
len: 14
j_gene: TRBJ2-7

CDR3aa: CASSQDRSSGGTETQYF
abundance: -
v_gene: TRBV3-1
len: 17
j_gene: TRBJ2-5

CDR3aa: CASSSQQGAFGYTF
abundance: few
v_gene: TRBV7-9
len: 14
j_gene: TRBJ1-2

CDR3aa: CASSIGQGGETQYF
abundance: -
v_gene: TRBV5-1
len: 14
j_gene: TRBJ2-5

CDR3aa: CASSWGLAGVDEQYF
abundance: few
v_gene: TRBV5-1
len: 15
j_gene: TRBJ2-7

CDR3aa: CASRPLAGGSINEQFF
abundance: few
v_gene: TRBV2
len: 16
j_gene: TRBJ2-1

CDR3aa: CASSQTSNSYEQYF
abundance: once
v_gene: TRBV3-1
len: 14
j_gene: TRBJ2-7

CDR3aa: CSARDLKFTSASKNIQYF
abundance: once
v_gene: TRBV20-1
len: 18
j_gene: -

CDR3aa: CASSVEGTSIDTQYF
abundance: -
v_gene: TRBV9
len: 15
j_gene: TRBJ2-3

CDR3aa: CANSLRHPTYGQYF
abundance: -
v_gene: TRBV7-2
len: 14
j_gene: TRBJ2-7

CDR3aa: CASSYSGRGEQYF
abundance: -
v_gene: TRBV6-5
len: 13
j_gene: TRBJ2-7

CDR3aa: CASRGTRGAKNIQYF
abundance: -
v_gene: TRBV6-5
len: 15
j_gene: TRBJ2-4

CDR3aa: CASSLWDRVRQPQHF
abundance: -
v_gene: TRBV5-5
len: 15
j_gene: TRBJ1-5

CDR3aa: CASRGFGPVGAQYF
abundance: -
v_gene: TRBV6-1
len: 14
j_gene: TRBJ2-5